This is a list of T cell receptor beta chains from one sample in a study of naive and memory T cell subsets. TCRdb reanalysed the UMI-ligation and nested PCR reads using MiXCR and keeps one entry per CDR3 protein. The sample shows about 37,000 distinct CDR3 sequences, about 11% of them seen only once. Sequences were derived from skin, sampled from a tuberculin skin test site. The receptors shown here come from an adult in good health. CDR3s include the opening cysteine and the closing phenylalanine or tryptophan. The D gene is left open where the match is weak. Clone size is shown for a subset of rows, as once, few, many or a class of expanded clone.

j_call: TRBJ2-1; d_call: NA; clone_size: NA; v_call: TRBV27; cdr3_nt: TGTGCCAGCAGTTCGTCCGGGACAAGAGCGTACAATGAGCAGTTCTTC; cdr3_aa: CASSSSGTRAYNEQFF
j_call: TRBJ2-2; d_call: NA; clone_size: few; v_call: TRBV27; cdr3_nt: TGTGCCAGCAGTCCGCTTCGGGCGAACACCGGGGAGCTGTTTTTT; cdr3_aa: CASSPLRANTGELFF
j_call: TRBJ2-1; d_call: NA; clone_size: many; v_call: TRBV12-3/TRBV12-4; cdr3_nt: TGTGCCAGCAGTCCTCAGTTATCTGAGCAGTTCTTC; cdr3_aa: CASSPQLSEQFF
j_call: TRBJ2-3; d_call: TRBD1; clone_size: medium-sized; v_call: TRBV7-2; cdr3_nt: TGTGCCAGCAGCACGGGACAGGGTGCGGATACGCAGTATTTT; cdr3_aa: CASSTGQGADTQYF
j_call: TRBJ1-1; d_call: TRBD1; clone_size: NA; v_call: TRBV5-1; cdr3_nt: TGCGCCAGCAGAGAGGGGGCGAACACTGAAGCTTTCTTT; cdr3_aa: CASREGANTEAFF
j_call: TRBJ2-2; d_call: NA; clone_size: medium-sized; v_call: TRBV10-2; cdr3_nt: TGCGCCAGCACGGGGCTGCTCGGCACCGGGGAGCTGTTTTTT; cdr3_aa: CASTGLLGTGELFF
j_call: TRBJ1-2; d_call: NA; clone_size: NA; v_call: TRBV28; cdr3_nt: TGTGCCAGCAGTACAACAAAAGGCGACACCTTC; cdr3_aa: CASSTTKGDTF
j_call: TRBJ1-6; d_call: NA; clone_size: many; v_call: TRBV7-2; cdr3_nt: TGTGCCAGCAGTCGTTTTGCCGGGAGTCGAGATTCACCCCTCCACTTT; cdr3_aa: CASSRFAGSRDSPLHF
j_call: TRBJ2-7; d_call: NA; clone_size: NA; v_call: TRBV3-1; cdr3_nt: TGTGCCAGCAGCTCTACAGGGAACGAGCAGTACTTC; cdr3_aa: CASSSTGNEQYF
j_call: TRBJ1-2; d_call: NA; clone_size: NA; v_call: TRBV20-1; cdr3_nt: TGCAGTGCTAGAGGAGGAGATTCCCACTATGGCTACACCTTC; cdr3_aa: CSARGGDSHYGYTF
j_call: TRBJ2-7; d_call: TRBD2; clone_size: medium-sized; v_call: TRBV28; cdr3_nt: TGTGCCAGCAACCCGCGGGAGTTTGATTACGAGCAGTACTTC; cdr3_aa: CASNPREFDYEQYF
j_call: TRBJ2-3; d_call: NA; clone_size: NA; v_call: TRBV5-4; cdr3_nt: TGTGCCAGCAGCCTGCAGGGACGGCCAGATACGCAGTATTTT; cdr3_aa: CASSLQGRPDTQYF
j_call: TRBJ1-4; d_call: TRBD1; clone_size: NA; v_call: TRBV5-1; cdr3_nt: TGCGCCAGCAGCTTTGGACAGGATAATGAAAAACTGTTTTTT; cdr3_aa: CASSFGQDNEKLFF
j_call: TRBJ1-3; d_call: NA; clone_size: few; v_call: TRBV3-1; cdr3_nt: TGTGCCAGCAGCCAAGACCTAGGAAACACCATATATTTT; cdr3_aa: CASSQDLGNTIYF
j_call: TRBJ2-5; d_call: TRBD1; clone_size: many; v_call: TRBV20-1; cdr3_nt: TGCAGTGCTACTGGACGGACAGGGTCGGTCCAAGAGACCCAGTACTTC; cdr3_aa: CSATGRTGSVQETQYF
j_call: TRBJ1-5; d_call: NA; clone_size: few; v_call: TRBV23-1; cdr3_nt: TGCGCCAGCAGCCTTTGCCTTGGGGAGGGTTGTCATCGTCAGCCCCAGCATTTT; cdr3_aa: CASSLCLGEGCHRQPQHF
j_call: TRBJ2-7; d_call: TRBD2; clone_size: few; v_call: TRBV20-1; cdr3_nt: TGCAGTGCTCGAGCGGGAGGGCCGTACGAGCAGTACTTC; cdr3_aa: CSARAGGPYEQYF
j_call: TRBJ2-1; d_call: TRBD2; clone_size: few; v_call: TRBV3-1; cdr3_nt: TGTGCCAGCAGCCAAGATCGGGGTAGCGGGGGCTACAATGAGCAGTTCTTC; cdr3_aa: CASSQDRGSGGYNEQFF
j_call: TRBJ2-3; d_call: TRBD2; clone_size: many; v_call: TRBV7-9; cdr3_nt: TGTGCCAGCAGCTTTATAGCGGGAGTCCTCTATGGCGCAGATACGCAGTATTTT; cdr3_aa: CASSFIAGVLYGADTQYF
j_call: TRBJ2-1; d_call: TRBD2; clone_size: NA; v_call: TRBV3-1; cdr3_nt: TGTGCCAGCAGCCAAGATACCCGCCTAGCGGGGCCATACAATGAGCAGTTCTTC; cdr3_aa: CASSQDTRLAGPYNEQFF
j_call: TRBJ2-7; d_call: TRBD1; clone_size: NA; v_call: TRBV7-2; cdr3_nt: TGTGCCAGCAGCTTAAATATCGGGACAGGACTGACCTACGAGCAGTACTTC; cdr3_aa: CASSLNIGTGLTYEQYF
j_call: TRBJ2-6; d_call: TRBD1; clone_size: few; v_call: TRBV20-1; cdr3_nt: TGCAGTGCTAGGGATCGGACAGGGGCTGGGGCCAACGTCCTGACTTTC; cdr3_aa: CSARDRTGAGANVLTF
j_call: TRBJ2-5; d_call: NA; clone_size: NA; v_call: TRBV9; cdr3_nt: TGTGCCAGCAGCTTAACCGGGACCCCGAAAGAGACCCAGTACTTC; cdr3_aa: CASSLTGTPKETQYF
j_call: TRBJ2-6; d_call: NA; clone_size: few; v_call: TRBV30; cdr3_nt: TGTGCCTGGAGTGAGCCTGAAATCTCTGGGGCCAACGTCCTGACTTTC; cdr3_aa: CAWSEPEISGANVLTF
j_call: TRBJ1-1; d_call: TRBD1; clone_size: few; v_call: TRBV13; cdr3_nt: TGTGCCAGCAGCTCGATATTAGTAACAGGGGGCTATTTTTTCTTT; cdr3_aa: CASSSILVTGGYFFF
j_call: TRBJ2-5; d_call: TRBD2; clone_size: NA; v_call: TRBV9; cdr3_nt: TGTGCCAGCAGCGTGCAGGCCACGGGGGGGCCGCAAGAGACCCAGTACTTC; cdr3_aa: CASSVQATGGPQETQYF
j_call: TRBJ1-2; d_call: NA; clone_size: NA; v_call: TRBV5-1; cdr3_nt: TGCGCCAGCAGCTTGGCGCAGGGAATACTTTATGGCTACACCTTC; cdr3_aa: CASSLAQGILYGYTF
j_call: TRBJ1-1; d_call: NA; clone_size: few; v_call: TRBV20-1; cdr3_nt: TGCAGTGCTCAGCAGGCGGGAGTGGGAACTGAAGCTTTCTTT; cdr3_aa: CSAQQAGVGTEAFF
j_call: TRBJ2-2; d_call: TRBD2; clone_size: few; v_call: TRBV9; cdr3_nt: TGTGCCAGCAGCGTAGTAGCTAGCGGGCGCACCGGGGAGCTGTTTTTT; cdr3_aa: CASSVVASGRTGELFF
j_call: TRBJ1-5; d_call: NA; clone_size: many; v_call: TRBV28; cdr3_nt: TGTGCCAGCAGTTTGGCTGGGGCGTACAATCAGCCCCAGCATTTT; cdr3_aa: CASSLAGAYNQPQHF
j_call: TRBJ2-1; d_call: TRBD2; clone_size: few; v_call: TRBV28; cdr3_nt: TGTGCCAGCAGTTTACTAGCGGGACACAATGAGCAGTTCTTC; cdr3_aa: CASSLLAGHNEQFF
j_call: TRBJ2-3; d_call: TRBD2; clone_size: NA; v_call: TRBV28; cdr3_nt: TGTGCCAGCAGAAATGCGGGAGGGAGCACAGATACGCAGTATTTT; cdr3_aa: CASRNAGGSTDTQYF
j_call: TRBJ1-5; d_call: TRBD1; clone_size: NA; v_call: TRBV11-2; cdr3_nt: TGTGCCAGCAGCCTTCAGGGGGCTGTTCAGCCCCAGCATTTT; cdr3_aa: CASSLQGAVQPQHF
j_call: TRBJ2-7; d_call: TRBD2; clone_size: many; v_call: TRBV29-1; cdr3_nt: TGCAGCGTTGAAGTAGCGGGGGCCTACGAGCAGTACTTC; cdr3_aa: CSVEVAGAYEQYF
j_call: TRBJ2-1; d_call: NA; clone_size: many; v_call: TRBV6-5; cdr3_nt: TGTGCCAGCAGTACTCAGGGGCGGGGTAGCTACAATGAGCAGTTCTTC; cdr3_aa: CASSTQGRGSYNEQFF
j_call: TRBJ2-1; d_call: NA; clone_size: NA; v_call: TRBV28; cdr3_nt: TGTGCCAGCAGTCCATTTGCGAAACTAACGGGAGACTACAATGAGCAGTTCTTC; cdr3_aa: CASSPFAKLTGDYNEQFF
j_call: TRBJ2-6; d_call: NA; clone_size: NA; v_call: TRBV5-1; cdr3_nt: TGCGCCAGCAGCTTGGATATACAAAGCTCTGGGGCCAACGTCCTGACTTTC; cdr3_aa: CASSLDIQSSGANVLTF
j_call: TRBJ2-3; d_call: NA; clone_size: NA; v_call: TRBV11-2; cdr3_nt: TGTGCCAGCCACAGAGGGGATACGCAGTATTTT; cdr3_aa: CASHRGDTQYF
j_call: TRBJ2-1; d_call: NA; clone_size: many; v_call: TRBV11-3; cdr3_nt: TGTGCCAGCAGCTTAGAGGGGGCCGCTGAGCAGTTCTTC; cdr3_aa: CASSLEGAAEQFF
j_call: TRBJ1-3; d_call: TRBD1; clone_size: few; v_call: TRBV12-3/TRBV12-4; cdr3_nt: TGTGCCAGCAGCCTGATGACAGGGAGAAACACCATATATTTT; cdr3_aa: CASSLMTGRNTIYF
j_call: TRBJ1-1; d_call: NA; clone_size: NA; v_call: TRBV12-5; cdr3_nt: TGTGCTAGTGGTCTGGGGACTGAAGCTTTCTTT; cdr3_aa: CASGLGTEAFF
j_call: TRBJ1-5; d_call: NA; clone_size: many; v_call: TRBV2; cdr3_nt: TGTGCCAGCAGTGAAGGGCAGACCAATCAGCCCCAGCATTTT; cdr3_aa: CASSEGQTNQPQHF
j_call: TRBJ1-6; d_call: NA; clone_size: NA; v_call: TRBV12-3/TRBV12-4; cdr3_nt: TGTGCCAGCAGTCTACAGGGACATTCACCCCTCCACTTT; cdr3_aa: CASSLQGHSPLHF
j_call: TRBJ2-3; d_call: TRBD1; clone_size: few; v_call: TRBV29-1; cdr3_nt: TGCAGCGTAACTACAGGGGACCCCAGGACGCAGTATTTT; cdr3_aa: CSVTTGDPRTQYF
j_call: TRBJ2-1; d_call: NA; clone_size: NA; v_call: TRBV14; cdr3_nt: TGTGCCAGCAGCCAGGGCGCGAGCTCCTACAATGAGCAGTTCTTC; cdr3_aa: CASSQGASSYNEQFF
j_call: TRBJ2-7; d_call: TRBD1; clone_size: few; v_call: TRBV6-5; cdr3_nt: TGTGCCAGCAGACCGGGACAGAGTGCCTACGAGCAGTACTTC; cdr3_aa: CASRPGQSAYEQYF
j_call: TRBJ2-1; d_call: TRBD1; clone_size: few; v_call: TRBV7-2; cdr3_nt: TGTGCCAGCAGCTCCCGGGACAGGGCCTACAATGAGCAGTTCTTC; cdr3_aa: CASSSRDRAYNEQFF
j_call: TRBJ2-3; d_call: TRBD2; clone_size: medium-sized; v_call: TRBV7-3; cdr3_nt: TGTGCCAGCAGCAGGACAGCGGGAGGGGGGGGAGGCACAGATACGCAGTATTTT; cdr3_aa: CASSRTAGGGGGTDTQYF
j_call: TRBJ1-5; d_call: TRBD1; clone_size: few; v_call: TRBV4-2; cdr3_nt: TGTGCCAGCAGCCAAGACCCGGGGACAGGGGGTGCCCGACAGCATTTT; cdr3_aa: CASSQDPGTGGARQHF
j_call: TRBJ2-3; d_call: NA; clone_size: NA; v_call: TRBV9; cdr3_nt: TGTGCCAGCAGCGTAGACAGGGATACGCAGTATTTT; cdr3_aa: CASSVDRDTQYF
j_call: TRBJ2-1; d_call: TRBD2; clone_size: few; v_call: TRBV27; cdr3_nt: TGTGCCAGCAGTTTTACGGGGGGTCGCAATGAGCAGTTCTTC; cdr3_aa: CASSFTGGRNEQFF
j_call: TRBJ1-1; d_call: NA; clone_size: NA; v_call: TRBV14; cdr3_nt: TGTGCCAGCAGCCCCCAGGGAACAGGGCCAACTGAAGCTTTCTTT; cdr3_aa: CASSPQGTGPTEAFF
j_call: TRBJ1-1; d_call: TRBD1; clone_size: NA; v_call: TRBV27; cdr3_nt: TGTGCCAGCAGCCGTAGGACAGGGGTGGGCACTGAAGCTTTCTTT; cdr3_aa: CASSRRTGVGTEAFF